This entry lists 4 T cell receptor beta chains sequenced from one sample in a study of T cells after yellow fever vaccination. TCRdb independently ran MiXCR on the 5' RACE reads; one entry per CDR3 protein. The data show about 550,000 distinct CDR3 sequences, 15% to 20% seen once. This specimen was PBMCs, taken 15 days after the yellow fever booster vaccination. These receptors were collected from a man aged 25 to 40 who received the YFV17D yellow fever vaccine.

This clonotype was counted only a few times. Here the CDR3 DNA reads TGCGCCAGCAGCCTCGACAGGAATACCTTCTACGAGCAGTACTTC. Translated: CASSLDRNTFYEQYF. The V and J genes are TRBV5-1 and TRBJ2-7; tentative D call: TRBD1 (6 bases). CDR3 length: 15 amino acids. Between the trimmed V and J ends, which lost 4 bases and 3 bases, there was a span of 17 bases. CDR1 and CDR2 (germline): SGHRS, YFSETQ. The variable domain in full, with the rest retrieved from reference TRBV5-1 and TRBJ2-7, is KAGVTQTPRYLIKTRGQQVTLSCSPISGHRSVSWYQQTPGQGLQFLFEYFSETQRNKGNFPGRFSGRQFSNSRSEMNVSTLELGDSALYLCASSLDRNTFYEQYFGPGTRLTVT.

The chain combines TRBV19 with TRBJ1-3; D is uncertain. Per germline, CDR1 LNHDA and CDR2 SQIVND (reference sequence). CDR3 length equals 12 residues. V lost 9 bases and J lost 2, with 8 bases in between. For the CDR3, the DNA is TGTGCCAGCCAGGAACCTGGAAACACCATATATTTT. The encoded protein is CASQEPGNTIYF.

This clonotype was detected a few times. The chain has TRBV29-1 and TRBJ2-1, with a tentative D call TRBD1 (6 bases). Germline loops: CDR1 SQVTM, CDR2 ANQGSEA. The CDR3 loop spans 12 amino acids. V lost 6 bases and J 6 bases, leaving 12 bases between the germline ends. The DNA for the CDR3 is TGCAGCGTCGGGACAAGGGGCAATGAGCAGTTCTTC. This sequence encodes CSVGTRGNEQFF.

Only a few counts were recorded for this clonotype. This rearrangement joins TRBV10-3 to TRBJ2-1; 9 bases are a match to TRBD2. Germline V CDR1 and CDR2: ENHRY, SYGVKD. V lost 4 bases and J lost 5; bases outside the gene matches: 3. The CDR3 covers 14 residues. CDR3 in amino acids: CAISVGGRDNEQFF. CDR3 nucleotides: TGTGCCATCAGTGTCGGCGGGAGGGACAATGAGCAGTTCTTC.